Listed below are T cell receptor beta chains from one sample, sequenced in a study of identical twins. TCRdb re-called the 5' RACE reads with MiXCR, one entry per CDR3 protein. The sample has about 530,000 distinct CDR3 sequences; about 20% are singletons. In addition, the sample was reused for a study of yellow fever vaccine responses in identical twins.

Source material: CD4+ T cells sorted from blood. Receptors were obtained from a woman between 18 and 30 years old in good health. Each CDR3 is given with its conserved first and last residue. The D gene is left open where the match is weak.

>TRBV5-1|TRBJ1-2|NA
CASSLSAGAVRGYTF
>TRBV10-2|TRBJ1-1|NA
CASSGRGGNTEAFF
>TRBV10-2|TRBJ1-5|NA
CASSGGGAEHF
>TRBV6-2/TRBV6-3|TRBJ1-5|NA
CASSYVLVTPPSNQPQHF
>TRBV12-3/TRBV12-4|TRBJ2-2|TRBD2
CASSPAGPGELFF
>TRBV12-3/TRBV12-4|TRBJ2-7|TRBD1
CASSFGQVFYEQYF
>TRBV11-2|TRBJ2-1|TRBD1
CASSSRDSFVHEQFF
>TRBV7-2|TRBJ1-3|TRBD1
CASSRTGGYGNTIYF
>TRBV7-9|TRBJ1-6|NA
CASSPDTDNSPLHF
>TRBV7-2|TRBJ2-2|NA
CASSLVPSVGELFF
>TRBV12-3/TRBV12-4|TRBJ2-1|NA
CASSPTAGDYNEQFF
>TRBV27|TRBJ2-2|NA
CASRRGTTVTGELFF
>TRBV18|TRBJ2-7|TRBD1
CASSPRQGDYEQYF
>TRBV6-5|TRBJ2-3|NA
CASSYSRPASTDTQYF
>TRBV10-3|TRBJ2-3|TRBD2
CAISDSGTGSTDTQYF
>TRBV2|TRBJ1-5|NA
CASSEDWPGLNQPQHF
>TRBV18|TRBJ2-2|NA
CASSRRATNTGELFF
>TRBV12-3/TRBV12-4|TRBJ1-1|NA
CASVTGPAEAFF
>TRBV5-4|TRBJ2-3|TRBD2
CASSLGTSPTDTQYF
>TRBV20-1|TRBJ1-2|TRBD1
CSAKGQGAFGGYTF
>TRBV19|TRBJ2-1|TRBD2
CASSSGRGNEQFF
>TRBV5-1|TRBJ2-1|NA
CASSLPGAGYNEQFF
>TRBV15|TRBJ2-1|NA
CATSSYNEQFF
>TRBV20-1|TRBJ1-1|NA
CSARDLGIGPEGMNTEAFF
>TRBV20-1|TRBJ2-7|TRBD2
CSASLAGGTGEQYF
>TRBV12-3/TRBV12-4|TRBJ2-2|TRBD2
CASSSHPGLATPGELFF
>TRBV12-3/TRBV12-4|TRBJ2-3|NA
CASSVDSVSDTQYF
>TRBV6-1|TRBJ2-7|TRBD1
CASTTSGGSYEQYF
>TRBV29-1|TRBJ2-5|TRBD2
CSAGLAEKETQYF
>TRBV14|TRBJ2-1|TRBD1
CASSLQGAPSYNEQFF
>TRBV20-1|TRBJ2-3|NA
CSAGLGADTQYF
>TRBV25-1|TRBJ1-4|NA
CASSERGANEKLFF
>TRBV4-1|TRBJ2-1|NA
CASSQDRNRQFYNEQFF
>TRBV20-1|TRBJ2-3|NA
CSASRRGGTSTDTQYF
>TRBV10-3|TRBJ2-7|NA
CAITQGLIDEQYF
>TRBV7-8|TRBJ2-3|TRBD1
CASSSPGQGAVTQYF
>TRBV29-1|TRBJ2-1|NA
CSATTVTYNEQFF
>TRBV6-4|TRBJ2-2|NA
CASSDSPGPVVASELFF
>TRBV20-1|TRBJ2-3|NA
CSARRTTADTQYF
>TRBV5-1|TRBJ1-4|NA
CASSLGGIPNEKLFF
>TRBV24-1|TRBJ2-1|NA
CATSDFAGNEQFF
>TRBV5-5|TRBJ2-2|TRBD1
CASRLGGPRGELFF
>TRBV5-1|TRBJ2-7|NA
CASSLAGAATYEQYF
>TRBV5-1|TRBJ1-1|NA
CATAWGQNTEAFF
>TRBV7-4|TRBJ1-5|NA
CASSFDHSNQPQHF
>TRBV6-5|TRBJ1-1|TRBD1
CASSYWTGSTEAFF
>TRBV4-2|TRBJ2-4|NA
CASSQDLPLRNIQYF
>TRBV12-3/TRBV12-4|TRBJ2-5|NA
CASSFYTETQYF
>TRBV28|TRBJ2-1|NA
CASREGQLEQFF
>TRBV29-1|TRBJ2-1|NA
CSVDSVVYNEQFF
>TRBV19|TRBJ1-1|NA
CASSAGEHRVGTEAFF
>TRBV7-6|TRBJ2-7|NA
CASSLYGTNYEQYF
>TRBV18|TRBJ2-3|NA
CASSPLGADTQYF
>TRBV7-7|TRBJ2-3|TRBD2
CASSPTLAGGPDTQYF